This T cell receptor (beta chain) was identified in a study of cytomegalovirus exposure and HLA in healthy donors. Study-level information: Samples from HLA-typed donors yielded approximately 80 million unique TCRs in an early data release. Overall study results and limits: A later analysis showed that HLA-associated TCR beta chains had undergone more clonal expansion than equally common others. No immune exposure information besides CMV serostatus was available.

A note on this clone: Its specificity is not known.

The CDR3 length is 15 residues. Germline-derived CDR1 and CDR2 are KGHSH and LQKENI. Trimming removed 1 base from V and 6 bases from J, with 13 bases in between. PCR was performed using 60 Vbeta and 13 Jbeta primers. Per the study methods: The authors later counted roughly 87 million unique TCR beta chains, around 9.9 million of them shared. The assay was immunoSEQ multiplex PCR, and TCRdb's table has in-frame clones only and misses some. That table gives V, J and clone size, and the DNA gave D and trimming. The table records under 200,000 clones, 80% to 90% of them present only once. The chain uses TRBV18 and TRBJ1-5; maybe TRBD1 (6 bases). The sequencing input was PBMCs. The TCR originated in a man aged 45 to 65 in good health and CMV-seropositive. CDR3 nucleotide sequence: TGTGCCAGCTCACCACGGCCAGGGGAAGGTCAGCCCCAGCATTTT. Amino acid sequence: CASSPRPGEGQPQHF.